These 31 T cell receptor beta chains share one sample of origin, sequenced in a study of technical replicates of blood from a handful of donors. TCRdb keeps only in-frame clones here, not all; method: immunoSEQ multiplex PCR. The profile shows 76,000 or so clones, roughly nine tenths of them singletons. Sequencing was done on a sample of T cells isolated from PBMCs. These receptors were obtained from a human donor in good health.

The chain uses TRBV7-8 and TRBJ2-3; TRBD2 matches at 11 bases. The V and J ends lost 3 bases and 5 bases, in that order; junction bases with no gene match: 10. CDR3 length: 17 residues. Germline V gene sequence: CDR1 SGHVS, CDR2 FQNEAQ. The CDR3 sequence is CASSLRVSGREVDTQYF. The CDR3 DNA sequence: TGTGCCAGCAGCTTGAGGGTTAGCGGGAGGGAGGTAGATACGCAGTATTTT.

The rearrangement links TRBV5-6 to TRBJ1-1; D is unclear. The germline CDR1 and CDR2 sequences are SGHDT and YYEEEE. Trimming took off 4 bases at V and 1 base at J, with 5 bases between the two ends. The CDR3 is 12 residues long. The CDR3 nucleotides read TGTGCCAGCAGCCGCAGGAACACTGAAGCTTTCTTT. Translated: CASSRRNTEAFF.

This chain joins TRBV2 and TRBJ2-6, with D hard to call. The CDR3 contains 18 residues. Germline values: CDR1 SNHLY, CDR2 FYNNEI. V lost 2 bases to trimming and J lost 1 base, with 15 bases between them. CDR3: CASSETRATLSGANVLTF. The CDR3 DNA sequence: TGTGCCAGCAGTGAAACCAGAGCTACACTATCTGGGGCCAACGTCCTGACTTTC. The variable domain in full, completed from reference TRBV2 and TRBJ2-6, reads EPEVTQTPSHQVTQMGQEVILRCVPISNHLYFYWYRQILGQKVEFLVSFYNNEISEKSEIFDDQFSVERPDGSNFTLKIRSTKLEDSAMYFCASSETRATLSGANVLTFGAGSRLTVL.

V gene TRBV19 combines with J gene TRBJ2-5; TRBD2 matches 7 bases. The germline CDR1 and CDR2 sequences are LNHDA and SQIVND (reference sequence). After removal of 4 bases from V and 0 bases from J, the junction contained 8 bases not matched to a gene. The CDR3 length is 16 residues. Here the CDR3 DNA reads TGTGCCAGTAGTAGACGGGGCGGGGGTTACCAAGAGACCCAGTACTTC. Protein: CASSRRGGGYQETQYF.

The chain recombines TRBV19 with TRBJ2-1; D unclear. Germline V gives CDR1 LNHDA, CDR2 SQIVND (reference sequence). V was trimmed by 5 bases and J by 0 bases, leaving 8 bases between them. The length of the CDR3 is 14 residues. The CDR3 region is CASSPIYSYNEQFF. CDR3 coding DNA: TGTGCCAGTAGTCCGATCTACTCCTACAATGAGCAGTTCTTC.

This chain joins TRBV30 and TRBJ1-6; 7 nucleotides align to TRBD1. J gave up 5 bases and V 5 bases, and 3 bases lay outside the gene matches. CDR3 length equals 13 residues. Germline CDR1 and CDR2: GTSNPN and SVGIG (reference sequence). The CDR3 DNA follows: TGTGCCTGGGGGACAGTAGATAATTCACCCCTCCACTTT. It yields the protein CAWGTVDNSPLHF.

This CDR3 reads CASSLGPGGKLFF. The CDR3 coding sequence is TGTGCCAGCAGCTTGGGGCCGGGGGGAAAACTGTTTTTT. The chain employs TRBV7-9 and TRBJ1-4; weak D call: TRBD1 (5 bases). Germline values: CDR1 SEHNR, CDR2 FQNEAQ (reference sequence). V lost 3 bases and J 10 bases, leaving 12 bases between the germline ends. This CDR3 is 13 amino acids long.

This chain uses TRBV30 with TRBJ1-1, with 8 nucleotides matching TRBD1. The trim removed 0 bases at V and 3 bases at J, leaving 3 bases unmatched. The CDR3 contains 14 residues. Germline V lookup: CDR1 GTSNPN, CDR2 SVGIG (reference sequence). The CDR3 DNA sequence: TGTGCCTGGAGTGTACACAGGGGGGACACTGAAGCTTTCTTT. It codes for CAWSVHRGDTEAFF.

The rearrangement joins TRBV5-1 to TRBJ2-7, with a weak D call TRBD1 (5 bases). Germline V gene sequence: CDR1 SGHRS, CDR2 YFSETQ. The CDR3 is 15 amino acids. V was cut by 4 bases and J by 3 bases, with 17 bases left in between. This CDR3 is CASSMAVQGYYEQYF. The CDR3 nucleotides read TGCGCCAGCAGCATGGCGGTTCAGGGCTACTACGAGCAGTACTTC.

This chain joins TRBV7-6 and TRBJ1-4; D is unresolved. Trimming took off 4 bases at V and 3 bases at J, with 12 bases between the two ends. Germline V gene sequence: CDR1 SGHVS, CDR2 FNYEAQ. CDR3 length: 15 amino acids. DNA for the CDR3: TGTGCCAGCAGCTGCACGAGGGTTGCTAATGAAAAACTGTTTTTT. It yields the protein CASSCTRVANEKLFF.

The rearrangement uses TRBV27 and TRBJ2-1, with TRBD1 matching over 8 bases. CDR3 length equals 20 residues. The trim removed 3 bases at V and 0 bases at J, leaving 16 bases unmatched. Germline V CDR1 and CDR2: MNHEY, SMNVEV (reference sequence). This CDR3 reads CASSFVVDRVSGSSYNEQFF. The CDR3, as DNA: TGTGCCAGCAGTTTCGTTGTGGACAGGGTGTCTGGGAGCTCCTACAATGAGCAGTTCTTC.

A word on this clone: Mismatch with germline at one junction end may stem from a read error. The chain links TRBV7-7 to TRBJ1-1; maybe TRBD1 (5 bases). The CDR3 consists of 13 residues. Per germline, CDR1 SSHAT and CDR2 FNYEAQ (reference sequence). For the CDR3, the DNA is TGTGCTAGCAGCTTAGGGGCGAACACTGAAGCTTTCTTT. This gives the protein CASSLGANTEAFF.

The CDR3, as DNA: TGTGCCAGCAGTGAATACCTGAGCTCCTACAATGAGCAGTTCTTC. Its translation: CASSEYLSSYNEQFF. J is TRBJ2-1 and V is TRBV2; D gene unclear. Germline V gene data show CDR1 as SNHLY and CDR2 as FYNNEI. CDR3 size: 15 residues. Deletions cut 2 bases from V and 0 bases from J, with 8 bases between.

The chain joins TRBV6-5 to TRBJ2-3; tentative D call: TRBD2 (7 bases). Germline values: CDR1 MNHEY, CDR2 SVGAGI. Trimming left V 6 bases short and J 4 bases short, with 17 bases between. The CDR3 sequence is 15 residues long. CDR3 coding DNA: TGTGCCAGCAGCCGGGGGGCCTGGCTTGCAGATACGCAGTATTTT. Its translation: CASSRGAWLADTQYF.

The chain carries TRBV7-8 and TRBJ1-1; 7 bases fit TRBD1. CDR3 length equals 15 residues. V dropped 6 bases and J dropped 3; count of bases not matched to a gene: 10. CDR1 is SGHVS and CDR2 is FQNEAQ in the germline V gene. CDR3 DNA: TGTGCCAGCAGTCCACTAGACAGGGCATACACTGAAGCTTTCTTT. This sequence encodes CASSPLDRAYTEAFF.

The J gene is TRBJ2-7, the V gene TRBV27; 8 bases fit TRBD1. Unmatched junction bases numbered 12, after V lost 5 bases and J lost 3 bases. The CDR3 has 16 amino acids. Germline values: CDR1 MNHEY, CDR2 SMNVEV (reference sequence). As DNA, the CDR3 is TGTGCCAGCAGTCCGTATGGCCCGACAGGGGACTACGAGCAGTACTTC. Amino acid sequence: CASSPYGPTGDYEQYF.

This rearrangement joins TRBV7-9 to TRBJ2-3; tentative D call: TRBD2 (7 bases). The CDR3 loop spans 17 amino acids. Germline CDR1 SEHNR, CDR2 FQNEAQ (reference sequence). Trimming took off 1 base at V and 2 bases at J, with 16 bases between the two ends. The CDR3 DNA sequence: TGTGCCAGCAGCTTAGTGGGGGGGCTTCTCTACACAGATACGCAGTATTTT. Translated, it gives CASSLVGGLLYTDTQYF. Full variable domain (rest looked up from reference TRBV7-9 and TRBJ2-3): DTGVSQNPRHKITKRGQNVTFRCDPISEHNRLYWYRQTLGQGPEFLTYFQNEAQLEKSRLLSDRFSAERPKGSFSTLEIQRTEQGDSAMYLCASSLVGGLLYTDTQYFGPGTRLTVL.

The chain has TRBV5-1 and TRBJ2-5, with TRBD1 matching 7 bases. Per the germline V gene, CDR1 is SGHRS and CDR2 is YFSETQ. The CDR3 is 14 residues long. V trimming: 4 bases; J trimming: 4 bases; junction bases outside the gene matches: 7. The CDR3: CASSAGRQGETQYF. The DNA for the CDR3 is TGCGCCAGCAGCGCCGGCCGACAGGGAGAGACCCAGTACTTC. Full variable domain (missing parts from reference TRBV5-1 and TRBJ2-5): KAGVTQTPRYLIKTRGQQVTLSCSPISGHRSVSWYQQTPGQGLQFLFEYFSETQRNKGNFPGRFSGRQFSNSRSEMNVSTLELGDSALYLCASSAGRQGETQYFGPGTRLLVL.

Here the CDR3 DNA reads TGTGCCAGCAGCTTAGGGACAGGGGGACGAGAGACCCAGTACTTC. The encoded protein is CASSLGTGGRETQYF. The rearrangement links TRBV11-3 to TRBJ2-5, with 10 bases identical to TRBD1. This CDR3 contains 15 residues. With 1 base clipped from V and 4 bases from J, the junction kept 3 bases outside the gene matches. Germline CDR1 reads SGHNT; CDR2 reads YENEEA.

This clone was seen once. The rearrangement joins TRBV5-1 to TRBJ2-3; the match to TRBD2 covers 8 bases. CDR3 length equals 15 residues. J gave up 3 bases and V 0 bases, and 3 bases lay outside the gene matches. Germline values: CDR1 SGHRS, CDR2 YFSETQ. CDR3 DNA sequence: TGCGCCAGCAGCTTGGAAGGCGGGAGGACAGATACGCAGTATTTT. Encoded protein: CASSLEGGRTDTQYF.

A note on this clone: Mismatch with germline at one junction end may stem from a read error. The chain recombines TRBV6-6 with TRBJ2-1; 8 bases align to TRBD2. The CDR3 loop spans 11 amino acids. CDR1 MNHNY and CDR2 SVGAGI come from the germline V gene (reference sequence). The CDR3 region is CASSYSGLVLF. As DNA, the CDR3 is TGTGCCAGCAGTTACTCGGGACTAGTTCTCTTC.

This sequence joins TRBV9 and TRBJ1-3, with 12 positions matching TRBD1. The trim removed 4 bases at V and 9 bases at J, leaving 5 bases unmatched. The germline gives CDR1 SGDLS, CDR2 YYNGEE. The CDR3 is 14 amino acids. The CDR3 sequence is CASSQGQGARTIYF. The CDR3 DNA reads as TGTGCCAGCAGCCAGGGACAGGGGGCACGCACCATATATTTT.

The V call is TRBV11-3, the J call TRBJ2-3, with D maybe TRBD2 (6 bases). There are 17 residues in the CDR3. V lost 1 base to trimming and J lost 2 bases, with 16 bases between them. Germline lookup yields CDR1 SGHNT and CDR2 YENEEA. CDR3 sequence (DNA): TGTGCCAGCAGCTTAGGGATACGGGGGTCTTACACAGATACGCAGTATTTT. Translating it yields CASSLGIRGSYTDTQYF.

V is TRBV5-1 and J is TRBJ2-1; TRBD2 agrees at 8 bases. The CDR3 extends over 14 amino acids. V lost 0 bases and J lost 8; bases outside the gene matches: 4. Germline CDR1 and CDR2: SGHRS and YFSETQ. CDR3 sequence reads: CASSLVGAGDEQFF. DNA for the CDR3: TGCGCCAGCAGCTTGGTCGGAGCGGGAGATGAGCAGTTCTTC.

The chain recombines TRBV7-9 with TRBJ1-2, with 10 positions matching TRBD1. There are 17 residues in the CDR3. The germline V gene has CDR1 SEHNR and CDR2 FQNEAQ (reference sequence). The V and J ends lost 4 bases and 2 bases, in that order; junction bases with no gene match: 10. CDR3 region: CASSSTGGQRSNYGYTF. Written as DNA, the CDR3 is TGTGCCAGCAGCTCGACAGGGGGCCAGAGATCCAACTATGGCTACACCTTC.

V usage is TRBV7-2 and J usage is TRBJ2-7; D might be TRBD2 (5 bases). Germline assignment: CDR1 SGHTA and CDR2 FQGNSA. The CDR3 has 13 amino acids. Trimming removed 1 base at V and 7 bases at J, with 11 bases between. Here the CDR3 DNA reads TGTGCCAGCAGCTTAGAAGGAGGCAGAGAGCAGTACTTC. Protein: CASSLEGGREQYF.

V and J are TRBV6-6 and TRBJ1-3; D unresolved. Trimming took off 0 bases at V and 0 bases at J, with 9 bases between the two ends. This CDR3 contains 16 residues. CDR1 and CDR2 from the germline V gene are MNHNY and SVGAGI (reference sequence). The CDR3 is CASSYSRVGSGNTIYF. CDR3 sequence (DNA): TGTGCCAGCAGTTACTCCCGGGTAGGCTCTGGAAACACCATATATTTT.

The V and J genes are TRBV6-5 and TRBJ2-7, with D perhaps matching TRBD1 (5 bases). V shed 9 bases and J shed 1 base, with 10 bases lying between them. Germline lookup yields CDR1 MNHEY and CDR2 SVGAGI. This CDR3 region has 12 residues. CDR3 amino acids: CASKDKSYEQYF. CDR3 DNA: TGTGCCAGTAAGGACAAGTCCTACGAGCAGTACTTC.

The V gene is TRBV6-6, the J gene TRBJ2-1; D unresolved. V lost 6 bases and J 6 bases, leaving 12 bases between the germline ends. CDR3 size: 13 residues. CDR1 is MNHNY and CDR2 is SVGAGI in the germline V gene (reference sequence). CDR3: CASSKTRVNEQFF. The DNA for the CDR3 is TGTGCCAGCAGCAAAACCCGGGTCAATGAGCAGTTCTTC.

This rearrangement joins TRBV4-2 to TRBJ2-1, with 9 bases identical to TRBD1. The CDR3 runs 16 residues. Germline values: CDR1 LGHNA, CDR2 YNFKEQ. J was trimmed by 2 bases and V by 0 bases; bases with no gene match: 2. This CDR3 reads CASSQETGGAYNEQFF. The CDR3 nucleotides are TGTGCCAGCAGCCAAGAGACAGGGGGGGCCTACAATGAGCAGTTCTTC.

This clone was found once. This sequence joins TRBV9 and TRBJ2-2; TRBD1 agrees at 8 bases. The length of the CDR3 is 18 residues. Germline V gene sequence: CDR1 SGDLS, CDR2 YYNGEE. V lost 2 bases and J lost 5; bases outside the gene matches: 14. CDR3 residues: CASSVLLPVGQVTGELFF. The CDR3 nucleotides are TGTGCCAGCAGCGTGCTATTACCGGTGGGACAGGTAACCGGGGAGCTGTTTTTT. Full variable domain (rest looked up from reference TRBV9 and TRBJ2-2): DSGVTQTPKHLITATGQRVTLRCSPRSGDLSVYWYQQSLDQGLQFLIQYYNGEERAKGNILERFSAQQFPDLHSELNLSSLELGDSALYFCASSVLLPVGQVTGELFFGEGSRLTVL.